The 16 T cell receptor beta chains below all came from one sample that was sequenced in a study of blood T cell repertoires in COVID-19. Method: immunoSEQ multiplex PCR; TCRdb's copy keeps in-frame clones and lacks some. The data hold 200,000 to 250,000 clones, with around 86% observed a single time. The source material was PBMCs or T cells enriched from blood (not recorded which). The receptors were sampled from a woman aged 45-65 years who had recovered from COVID-19.

This rearrangement joins TRBV4-3 to TRBJ1-4; 9 bases map to TRBD1. V shed 3 bases, J shed 14 bases, and the junction held 7 bases outside the gene matches. The CDR3 is 13 amino acids. Germline CDR1 and CDR2: LGHNA and YSLEER. The CDR3 reads CASSQGQGGLLFF. CDR3 sequence (DNA): TGCGCCAGCAGCCAGGGACAGGGTGGTTTGCTGTTTTTT.

This chain uses TRBV5-4 with TRBJ2-6; no clear D. The CDR3 extends over 13 amino acids. Germline lookup yields CDR1 SGHNT and CDR2 YYREEE (reference sequence). Between the trimmed V and J ends, which lost 3 bases and 4 bases, there was a span of 5 bases. The CDR3 loop is CASSSRGANVLTF. DNA of the CDR3: TGTGCCAGCAGCTCGAGGGGGGCCAACGTCCTGACTTTC.

The chain combines TRBV4-2 with TRBJ2-1; D unclear. The CDR3 runs 12 residues. V lost 0 bases, J lost 6 bases, and 3 bases lay in between. Germline values: CDR1 LGHNA, CDR2 YNFKEQ. CDR3 loop: CASSQDLNEQFF. CDR3 coding DNA: TGTGCCAGCAGCCAAGACCTCAATGAGCAGTTCTTC.

The J gene is TRBJ1-1, the V gene TRBV7-2; TRBD1 matches 9 bases. Germline V gene data show CDR1 as SGHTA and CDR2 as FQGNSA. Trimming took 2 bases from V and 2 from J; bases not matched to a gene: 3. The CDR3 consists of 15 residues. CDR3 sequence (DNA): TGTGCCAGCAGCTTATTGGGACAGGGAAACACTGAAGCTTTCTTT. The encoded protein is CASSLLGQGNTEAFF. Full variable domain (remainder filled in from reference TRBV7-2 and TRBJ1-1): GAGVSQSPSNKVTEKGKDVELRCDPISGHTALYWYRQSLGQGLEFLIYFQGNSAPDKSGLPSDRFSAERTGGSVSTLTIQRTQQEDSAVYLCASSLLGQGNTEAFFGQGTRLTVV.

This clone showed up just once. One end of the junction fails to match germline, which may point to a read error. The chain carries TRBV7-7 and TRBJ1-4; 8 nucleotides align to TRBD1. The CDR3 sequence is 18 residues long. The germline CDR1 and CDR2 sequences are SSHAT and FNYEAQ (reference sequence). The CDR3 region is CASSLDKDRTGMNEKLFF. The CDR3 DNA follows: TGTGCTAGCAGCTTAGACAAAGATAGGACAGGGATGAATGAAAAACTGTTTTTT.

J is TRBJ2-2 and V is TRBV6-5, with a weak D call TRBD2 (6 bases). CDR1 MNHEY and CDR2 SVGAGI come from the germline V gene. V was pared by 4 bases and J by 2 bases, with 11 bases between. The length of the CDR3 is 15 residues. The CDR3 is CASSWGLPNTGELFF. For the CDR3, the DNA is TGTGCCAGCAGTTGGGGACTTCCCAACACCGGGGAGCTGTTTTTT.

The chain links TRBV4-2 to TRBJ2-7, with 7 bases identical to TRBD1. V was pared by 5 bases and J by 6 bases, with 16 bases of the junction left unmatched. Per germline, CDR1 LGHNA and CDR2 YNFKEQ. The CDR3 extends over 16 amino acids. CDR3 sequence reads: CASSDHHGTASVEQYF. The CDR3 DNA is TGTGCCAGCAGCGATCATCACGGGACAGCCAGTGTCGAGCAGTACTTC.

This rearrangement joins TRBV7-2 to TRBJ2-7; tentative D call: TRBD2 (7 bases). Germline V CDR1 and CDR2: SGHTA, FQGNSA. With 1 base removed from V and 0 bases from J, the gap between germline ends came to 19 bases. CDR3 length: 18 residues. The CDR3 DNA reads TGTGCCAGCAGCTTAGGGTCCGGGGGGCCCTCAAGCTCCTACGAGCAGTACTTC. Translation: CASSLGSGGPSSSYEQYF.

The chain recombines TRBV9 with TRBJ2-1, with unresolved D. Germline V CDR1 and CDR2: SGDLS, YYNGEE. The CDR3 extends over 17 amino acids. Trimming pared 4 bases from V and 0 bases from J, leaving 17 bases between. CDR3 DNA: TGTGCCAGCAGCCCAAAGTGGGCAGTTAGCTCCTACAATGAGCAGTTCTTC. This translates into CASSPKWAVSSYNEQFF.

The chain is built from TRBV29-1 and TRBJ1-1, with TRBD1 as a possible D gene (5 bases). Per the germline V gene, CDR1 is SQVTM and CDR2 is ANQGSEA. Trimming shortened V by 4 bases and J by 4 bases, and 10 bases separated the two germline ends. The CDR3 is 12 residues long. The CDR3 region is CSVGRGSTEAFF. The CDR3, as DNA: TGCAGCGTTGGGAGGGGATCCACTGAAGCTTTCTTT. Drawing the rest from reference TRBV29-1 and TRBJ1-1, the complete variable domain is SAVISQKPSRDICQRGTSLTIQCQVDSQVTMMFWYRQQPGQSLTLIATANQGSEATYESGFVIDKFPISRPNLTFSTLTVSNMSPEDSSIYLCSVGRGSTEAFFGQGTRLTVV.

The V and J genes are TRBV2 and TRBJ1-4, with TRBD1 identical over 9 bases. This CDR3 is built from 15 residues. Germline V gene sequence: CDR1 SNHLY, CDR2 FYNNEI. V dropped 5 bases and J dropped 4; count of bases not matched to a gene: 5. The CDR3 DNA sequence: TGTGCCAGCAGTTTTGGGGACAGGGATAATGAAAAACTGTTTTTT. Its translation: CASSFGDRDNEKLFF.

The V and J genes are TRBV4-3 and TRBJ1-5; a weak D match, TRBD1 (6 bases). This CDR3 has 15 residues. The germline gives CDR1 LGHNA, CDR2 YSLEER. V was clipped by 0 bases and J by 7 bases, with 13 bases between them. CDR3 amino acids: CASSQDWDTGQPQHF. The CDR3 DNA sequence: TGCGCCAGCAGCCAAGATTGGGACACGGGACAGCCCCAGCATTTT.

Remarks on this clone: The junction and the germline gene differ at one end; a read error may be behind it. The chain recombines TRBV3-1 (or the pseudogene TRBV3-2) with TRBJ2-7; D possibly corresponds to TRBD2 (5 bases). Germline V gene lookup returns CDR1 LGHDT and CDR2 YNNKEL (reference sequence). This CDR3 has 10 residues. The CDR3 DNA reads TGTGCCAGCAGCCAAACCGACGGGAACTTC. Amino acid sequence: CASSQTDGNF.

The gene calls are TRBV30 and TRBJ1-4; possibly TRBD1 for D (6 bases). CDR3 size: 14 residues. Germline V CDR1 and CDR2: GTSNPN, SVGIG (reference sequence). The V end lost 6 bases, the J end lost 7 bases, and 18 bases lay between the germline ends. The CDR3 DNA follows: TGTGCCTGTTACCTAACAGGGAAGGGTGAAAAACTGTTTTTT. The encoded protein is CACYLTGKGEKLFF.

The chain couples TRBV10-3 to TRBJ2-1, with 8 bases that match TRBD2. The V gene end was trimmed by 8 bases and the J gene end by 3 bases; junction bases not matched to a gene: 6. The CDR3 spans 14 residues. In germline, CDR1 is ENHRY, CDR2 SYGVKD. CDR3 amino acids: CAISAGGNYNEQFF. In nucleotides, the CDR3 is TGTGCCATCTCGGCGGGGGGCAACTACAATGAGCAGTTCTTC.

This clone appeared a few times. The chain couples TRBV12-5 to TRBJ1-4; 9 bases map to TRBD1. CDR3 size: 17 residues. Germline values: CDR1 LGHNT, CDR2 FRNRAP. V dropped 4 bases and J dropped 0; count of bases not matched to a gene: 6. Here the CDR3 DNA reads TGTGCTAGTGGTTCCGACAGGGGGGGTTCAACTAATGAAAAACTGTTTTTT. This sequence encodes CASGSDRGGSTNEKLFF.